One sample yielded the 6 T cell receptor beta chains listed below, sequenced in a study of CD8+ T cells in alopecia areata. It was cDNA, reverse transcribed from extracted RNA, that served as the sequencing template. Here immunoSEQ multiplex PCR was the method, and the copy in TCRdb shows in-frame clones only, minus some. The profile shows around 100,000 clones, roughly half of them singletons. Input material: CD4+ T cells sorted from blood. The receptors here all came from a human donor in good health.

This clone is medium-sized by share. This chain links TRBV2 with TRBJ1-2; D is unresolved. With 7 bases removed from V and 2 bases from J, the gap between germline ends came to 8 bases. In germline, CDR1 is SNHLY, CDR2 FYNNEI. CDR3 length: 12 amino acids. The CDR3 DNA reads TGTGCCAGCATTACAGCAAACTATGGCTACACCTTC. Protein product: CASITANYGYTF.

This clone has a handful of counts. The chain couples TRBV19 to TRBJ1-1; TRBD1 aligns across 7 bases. This CDR3 is built from 14 residues. The germline V gene has CDR1 LNHDA and CDR2 SQIVND (reference sequence). V lost 7 bases and J lost 3; bases outside the gene matches: 8. CDR3 in DNA: TGTGCCAGTACCGACCGGCAGGGGGACACTGAAGCTTTCTTT. It is translated as CASTDRQGDTEAFF. Full variable domain (remainder filled in from reference TRBV19 and TRBJ1-1): DGGITQSPKYLFRKEGQNVTLSCEQNLNHDAMYWYRQDPGQGLRLIYYSQIVNDFQKGDIAEGYSVSREKKESFPLTVTSAQKNPTAFYLCASTDRQGDTEAFFGQGTRLTVV.

The chain links TRBV5-4 to TRBJ2-5, with TRBD1 matching over 8 bases. The CDR3 spans 15 residues. The V and J ends lost 3 bases and 2 bases, in that order; junction bases with no gene match: 6. Germline CDR1 reads SGHNT; CDR2 reads YYREEE (reference sequence). CDR3 region: CASSYRTGSQETQYF. The CDR3, as DNA: TGTGCCAGCAGCTACCGGACAGGGTCACAAGAGACCCAGTACTTC.

This clone was found a few times. This chain links TRBV5-5 with TRBJ2-1; unclear D gene. CDR1 and CDR2 from the germline V gene are SGHKS and YYEKEE (reference sequence). The V gene lost 4 bases and the J gene lost 4 bases, with 12 bases spanning the gap. The CDR3 consists of 14 residues. The CDR3 sequence is CASSPAVVYNEQFF. CDR3 sequence (DNA): TGTGCCAGCAGCCCCGCCGTGGTTTACAATGAGCAGTTCTTC.

This rearrangement joins TRBV20-1 to TRBJ2-5; D not resolved. Germline V gene sequence: CDR1 DFQATT, CDR2 SNEGSKA (reference sequence). There are 11 residues in the CDR3. V was clipped by 7 bases and J by 1 base, with 7 bases between them. The CDR3 bases are TGCAGTGTTGGGTCCCAAGAGACCCAGTACTTC. Its protein is CSVGSQETQYF.

V is TRBV18 and J is TRBJ2-7, with 7 bases fitting TRBD2. CDR1 is KGHSH and CDR2 is LQKENI in the germline V gene. With V trimmed by 6 bases and J by 7 bases, 6 bases remained unmatched. The CDR3 loop spans 12 amino acids. The CDR3 sequence is CASSGGSGEQYF. In nucleotides, the CDR3 is TGTGCCAGCTCCGGGGGGTCCGGGGAGCAGTACTTC.